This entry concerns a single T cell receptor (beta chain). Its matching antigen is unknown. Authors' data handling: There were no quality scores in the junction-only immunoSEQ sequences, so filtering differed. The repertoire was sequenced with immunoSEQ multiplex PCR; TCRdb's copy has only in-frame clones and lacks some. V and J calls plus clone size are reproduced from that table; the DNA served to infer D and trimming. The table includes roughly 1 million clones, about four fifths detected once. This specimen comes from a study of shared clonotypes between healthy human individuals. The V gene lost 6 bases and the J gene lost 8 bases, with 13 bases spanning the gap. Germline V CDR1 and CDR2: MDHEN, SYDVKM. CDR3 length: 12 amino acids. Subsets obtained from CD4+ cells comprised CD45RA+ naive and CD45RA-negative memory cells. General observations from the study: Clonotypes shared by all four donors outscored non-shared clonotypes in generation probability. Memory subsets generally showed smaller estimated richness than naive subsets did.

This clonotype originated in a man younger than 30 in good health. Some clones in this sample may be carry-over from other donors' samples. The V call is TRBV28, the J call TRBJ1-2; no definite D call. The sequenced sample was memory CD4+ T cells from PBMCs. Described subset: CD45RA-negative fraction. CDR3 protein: CASRLEVGGYTF. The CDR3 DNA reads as TGTGCCAGCAGGTTAGAGGTAGGCGGCTACACCTTC.